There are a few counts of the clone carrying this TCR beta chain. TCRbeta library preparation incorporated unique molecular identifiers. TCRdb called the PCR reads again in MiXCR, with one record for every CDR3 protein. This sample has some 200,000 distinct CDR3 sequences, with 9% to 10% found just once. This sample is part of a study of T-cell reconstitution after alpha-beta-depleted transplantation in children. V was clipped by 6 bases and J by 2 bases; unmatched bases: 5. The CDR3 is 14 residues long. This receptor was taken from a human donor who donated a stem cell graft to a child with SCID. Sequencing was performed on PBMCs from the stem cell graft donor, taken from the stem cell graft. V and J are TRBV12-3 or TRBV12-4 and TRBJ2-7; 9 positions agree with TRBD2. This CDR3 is CASRSERGAYEQYF. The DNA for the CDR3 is TGTGCCAGCAGATCGGAGCGGGGGGCCTACGAGCAGTACTTC.